Listed here are 4 T cell receptor beta chains from one sample, sequenced in a study of blood T cell repertoires in COVID-19 (dated by TCRdb to 2020 to 2021). The library was generated by the immunoSEQ multiplex PCR assay. The table comes from immuneACCESS by way of TCRdb, which keeps in-frame sequences with V and J called. Part of the clones is missing from these tables; in studies checked, under half for an unresolved V gene and the rest for unknown reasons. A total of 97,000 or so clones appear in this sample, around four fifths of them only once. 9.5% to 10% of the sample belongs to the ten largest clones. The sequencing input was peripheral blood. The source is a man in his sixties with active or convalescent COVID-19.

The J gene is TRBJ2-7, the V gene TRBV7-9; TRBD2 aligns across 8 bases. CDR3 size: 16 residues. The V and J ends lost 6 bases and 6 bases, in that order; junction bases with no gene match: 16. From germline, CDR1 is SEHNR and CDR2 FQNEAQ (reference sequence). In DNA form, the CDR3 reads TGTGCCAGCAGTAATTCCGGGGGGGCGCGGGCAGGCGAGCAGTACTTC. It yields the protein CASSNSGGARAGEQYF.

The chain has TRBV7-8 and TRBJ2-5; 15 bases match TRBD2. The V segment lost 4 bases and the J segment 5 bases; nucleotides outside the gene matches: 8. The CDR3 length is 17 residues. Per germline, CDR1 SGHVS and CDR2 FQNEAQ. Written as DNA, the CDR3 is TGTGCCAGCAGCTGGGGGACTAGCGGGAGGCCCGGGGAGACCCAGTACTTC. Its translation is CASSWGTSGRPGETQYF.

This clone has more than one count but fewer than ten. V gene TRBV5-6 combines with J gene TRBJ1-3; D is uncertain. Trimming removed 1 base at V and 0 bases at J, with 11 bases between. The germline V gene encodes CDR1 SGHDT and CDR2 YYEEEE. This CDR3 contains 16 residues. CDR3 in DNA: TGTGCCAGCAGCTTGTCCGACATCGGCTCTGGAAACACCATATATTTT. It codes for CASSLSDIGSGNTIYF.

This clone was found once. CDR3 bases: TGCGCCAGCAGTGACCGCATGCTTCTAGGAAGGGAGACCCAGTACTTC. As protein: CASSDRMLLGRETQYF. This chain connects TRBV10-2 to TRBJ2-5; D unclear. Trimming stripped 3 bases from V and 5 bases from J, with 19 bases between. The CDR3 extends over 16 amino acids. Germline values: CDR1 WSHSY, CDR2 SAAADI.